Below, 4 T cell receptor beta chains from the same sample are listed, as sequenced in a study of blood T cells in healthy people across ages. The use of a sample-barcoded 5' primer and a J-beta primer mix characterized a second PCR of 7 to 11 cycles. MiXCR, applied by TCRdb to the 5' RACE reads, yields one record per CDR3 protein. The repertoire holds approximately 680,000 distinct CDR3 sequences, with about 32% as singletons. The specimen sequenced was blood. The receptors derive from a woman older than 75 in good health.

Ten or more counts support this clonotype. The chain employs TRBV7-6 and TRBJ2-5, with D hard to call. In germline, CDR1 is SGHVS, CDR2 FNYEAQ. V was trimmed by 4 bases and J by 1 base, leaving 10 bases between them. This CDR3 has 14 residues. CDR3 nucleotide sequence: TGTGCCAGCAGCTCCACCGGGCTCCAAGAGACCCAGTACTTC. Translated: CASSSTGLQETQYF.

About this clonotype itself: A much larger clone is a single base away; this may be a read error. V is TRBV5-6 and J is TRBJ2-1; 9 bases are a match to TRBD1. Germline assignment: CDR1 SGHDT and CDR2 YYEEEE. Trimming took 4 bases from V and 10 from J; bases not matched to a gene: 12. The CDR3 contains 15 residues. The CDR3 nucleotides read TGTGCCAGCAGCCTGAGACCCACAGGGGGCTACGAGCAGTTCTTC. Its protein product is CASSLRPTGGYEQFF.

This clonotype was seen only a few times. A much more abundant neighbour one base away suggests this may be a read error. This chain uses TRBV20-1 with TRBJ2-5; D is possibly TRBD2 (5 bases). V shed 3 bases and J shed 5 bases, with 19 bases lying between them. The CDR3 has 15 residues. Germline assignment: CDR1 DFQATT and CDR2 SNEGSKA (reference sequence). DNA of the CDR3: TGCAGTGCTAGGCCAACACGGGGTTCGTGGGAGACCCAGTACTTC. It yields the protein CSARPTRGSWETQYF.

A few counts support this clonotype. The rearrangement uses TRBV10-3 and TRBJ1-6, with D perhaps TRBD1 (6 bases). The CDR3 has 14 residues. Germline CDR1 reads ENHRY; CDR2 reads SYGVKD. Trimming shortened V by 6 bases and J by 5 bases, and 11 bases separated the two germline ends. DNA for the CDR3: TGTGCCATCAGGCAGGGGAGAGATAATTCACCCCTCCACTTT. Translating it yields CAIRQGRDNSPLHF.